These 18 T cell receptor beta chains came from one sample sequenced in a study of OX40 agonist ivuxolimab in advanced cancers. Measured with immunoSEQ multiplex PCR; TCRdb has only the in-frame clones, and not every one. In the table there are 40,000 or so clones, around 82% of which are singletons. The sequenced sample was CD4+ or CD8+ T cells sorted from blood, obtained in a trial of the OX40 agonist ivuxolimab. The receptors come from an adult with an advanced solid tumor such as melanoma, head and neck, liver or kidney cancer.

V is TRBV5-6 and J is TRBJ2-6; the D is unclear. Trimming left V 4 bases short and J 2 bases short, with 22 bases between. This CDR3 is 19 amino acids long. CDR1 and CDR2 (germline): SGHDT, YYEEEE. DNA of the CDR3: TGTGCCAGCAGCGCAGGCGTATTGGGATCAGTGACTGGGGCCAACGTCCTGACTTTC. The encoded protein is CASSAGVLGSVTGANVLTF.

This clone appeared a single time. This chain uses TRBV20-1 with TRBJ2-5; 7 nucleotides line up with TRBD1. Germline lookup yields CDR1 DFQATT and CDR2 SNEGSKA (reference sequence). The CDR3 has 11 amino acids. V was clipped by 6 bases and J by 3 bases; unmatched bases: 1. This chain's CDR3 is CSAGGKETQYF. CDR3 nucleotide sequence: TGCAGTGCAGGGGGCAAAGAGACCCAGTACTTC.

This chain uses TRBV28 with TRBJ2-4; D is possibly TRBD1 (5 bases). The CDR3 length is 11 residues. Trimming took off 11 bases at V and 6 bases at J, with 11 bases between the two ends. Germline values: CDR1 MDHEN, CDR2 SYDVKM. The CDR3 is CAGARGNIQYF. In DNA, the CDR3 is TGTGCCGGGGCGCGTGGAAACATTCAGTACTTC.

The chain combines TRBV28 with TRBJ2-2; weak D call: TRBD2 (5 bases). The V end was cut by 7 bases, the J end by 1 base, with 7 bases between. The CDR3 has 13 amino acids. Germline CDR1 is MDHEN and CDR2 is SYDVKM. CDR3 DNA: TGTGCCAGCATCGAGGGGAACACCGGGGAGCTGTTTTTT. Its translation is CASIEGNTGELFF.

This clone came up once. J is TRBJ1-2 and V is TRBV2, with D tentatively TRBD1 (6 bases). Germline V CDR1 and CDR2: SNHLY, FYNNEI. This CDR3 has 14 residues. The V end lost 3 bases, the J end lost 4 bases, and 12 bases lay between the germline ends. The CDR3 reads CASSDSGEGYGYTF. CDR3 coding DNA: TGTGCCAGCAGTGATTCAGGGGAGGGCTATGGCTACACCTTC.

The chain employs TRBV7-9 and TRBJ1-1; 10 nucleotides agree with TRBD1. CDR3 length: 15 amino acids. Germline assignment: CDR1 SEHNR and CDR2 FQNEAQ (reference sequence). The V and J ends lost 3 bases and 10 bases, in that order; junction bases with no gene match: 11. The CDR3: CASSFIGRQGAGAFF. The CDR3 region has the DNA TGTGCCAGCAGCTTCATTGGGAGACAGGGGGCGGGAGCTTTCTTT.

CDR3 sequence (DNA): TGTGCCCTCAGAGGGGCGGGGGCCTCCTACAATGAGCAGTTCTTC. This translates into CALRGAGASYNEQFF. This rearrangement joins TRBV9 to TRBJ2-1, with D possibly TRBD2 on 7 matching bases. CDR3 length: 15 residues. V lost 10 bases and J lost 0, with 17 bases in between. Looked up from germline, CDR1 is SGDLS and CDR2 is YYNGEE.

V usage is TRBV7-3 and J usage is TRBJ1-1; D unclear. CDR1 is SGHTA, CDR2 FQGTGA, per germline. The CDR3 loop spans 13 amino acids. V was pared by 1 base and J by 1 base, with 4 bases between. CDR3 in DNA: TGTGCCAGCAGCTTAAGCAGGAACACTGAAGCTTTCTTT. Encoded protein: CASSLSRNTEAFF.

In DNA, the CDR3 is TGCGCCAGCAGCCCCCGTGAGGGACCGAACACCGGGGAGCTGTTTTTT. Translating gives CASSPREGPNTGELFF. This chain connects TRBV5-1 to TRBJ2-2; D is perhaps TRBD1 or TRBD2 (5 bases each). The V gene lost 4 bases and the J gene lost 0 bases, with 13 bases spanning the gap. Germline CDR1 SGHRS, CDR2 YFSETQ. The CDR3 has 16 residues.

This sequence joins TRBV18 and TRBJ2-2, with D tentatively TRBD1 (5 bases). With 5 bases removed from V and 5 bases from J, the gap between germline ends came to 18 bases. Germline CDR1 and CDR2: KGHSH and LQKENI. CDR3 size: 16 residues. The CDR3 DNA sequence: TGTGCCAGCTCAAAGAGCCAGGGTTCAGCTACCGGGGAGCTGTTTTTT. It codes for CASSKSQGSATGELFF.

This clone was detected once. The rearrangement uses TRBV9 and TRBJ1-4, with unresolved D. Germline V CDR1 and CDR2: SGDLS, YYNGEE. The CDR3 totals 15 residues. The V and J ends lost 2 bases and 8 bases respectively, with 16 bases between them. The CDR3 coding sequence is TGTGCCAGCAGCGTTCTCGGCAGGCGGGAGGAAAAACTGTTTTTT. Amino acids: CASSVLGRREEKLFF.

The chain is built from TRBV5-1 and TRBJ1-6; no clear D. Germline assignment: CDR1 SGHRS and CDR2 YFSETQ. This CDR3 contains 15 residues. Trimming stripped 0 bases from V and 14 bases from J, with 18 bases between. CDR3 region: CASSLGESFVGTLHF. CDR3 bases: TGCGCCAGCAGCTTGGGAGAGTCGTTCGTCGGAACCCTCCACTTT.

This clone appeared a single time. The chain uses TRBV2 and TRBJ1-5; D is possibly TRBD1 (5 bases). The V and J ends lost 6 bases and 0 bases respectively, with 9 bases between them. Germline CDR1 is SNHLY and CDR2 is FYNNEI. CDR3 length: 14 residues. CDR3 sequence reads: CASSGTDSNQPQHF. Here the CDR3 DNA reads TGTGCCAGCAGCGGGACGGATAGCAATCAGCCCCAGCATTTT. Full variable domain (outside the CDR3, taken from reference TRBV2 and TRBJ1-5): EPEVTQTPSHQVTQMGQEVILRCVPISNHLYFYWYRQILGQKVEFLVSFYNNEISEKSEIFDDQFSVERPDGSNFTLKIRSTKLEDSAMYFCASSGTDSNQPQHFGDGTRLSIL.

This chain connects TRBV7-2 to TRBJ1-2; D is perhaps TRBD1 (5 bases). Trimming removed 5 bases at V and 7 bases at J, with 20 bases between. The CDR3 sequence is 15 residues long. Looked up from germline, CDR1 is SGHTA and CDR2 is FQGNSA. The CDR3 coding sequence is TGTGCCAGCAGCATGAACCTACAGGTCTTCCGTGGCTACACCTTC. It is translated as CASSMNLQVFRGYTF.

This clone was seen a few times. The chain joins TRBV5-4 to TRBJ1-2, with 7 bases aligning to TRBD1. The V segment lost 0 bases and the J segment 4 bases; nucleotides outside the gene matches: 3. The CDR3 sequence is 14 residues long. The germline CDR1 and CDR2 sequences are SGHNT and YYREEE (reference sequence). The CDR3 is CASSLGGQSYGYTF. CDR3 bases: TGTGCCAGCAGCTTGGGGGGACAGAGCTATGGCTACACCTTC.

The chain recombines TRBV6-1 with TRBJ1-4; 7 positions match TRBD1. CDR3 length: 16 residues. Germline V gene data show CDR1 as MNHNS and CDR2 as SASEGT. The ends lost 3 bases at V and 8 bases at J; junction bases unmatched: 12. The CDR3 sequence is CASSDNRGHIQEKLFF. Here the CDR3 DNA reads TGTGCCAGCAGTGACAATAGGGGGCACATACAGGAAAAACTGTTTTTT.

The chain has TRBV5-4 and TRBJ2-3; D remains unclear. The germline CDR1 and CDR2 sequences are SGHNT and YYREEE (reference sequence). The V end lost 4 bases, the J end lost 2 bases, and 8 bases lay between the germline ends. This CDR3 has 13 amino acids. The chain's CDR3 is CASSRENTDTQYF. CDR3 coding DNA: TGTGCCAGCAGCAGAGAAAACACAGATACGCAGTATTTT.

V and J are TRBV4-1 and TRBJ1-1; D unresolved. Germline V gene lookup returns CDR1 MGHRA and CDR2 YSYEKL. V was cut by 1 base and J by 1 base, with 10 bases left in between. CDR3 length: 15 amino acids. The CDR3 bases are TGCGCCAGCAGCCAAGTTGGTCCCGGGAACACTGAAGCTTTCTTT. It yields the protein CASSQVGPGNTEAFF.